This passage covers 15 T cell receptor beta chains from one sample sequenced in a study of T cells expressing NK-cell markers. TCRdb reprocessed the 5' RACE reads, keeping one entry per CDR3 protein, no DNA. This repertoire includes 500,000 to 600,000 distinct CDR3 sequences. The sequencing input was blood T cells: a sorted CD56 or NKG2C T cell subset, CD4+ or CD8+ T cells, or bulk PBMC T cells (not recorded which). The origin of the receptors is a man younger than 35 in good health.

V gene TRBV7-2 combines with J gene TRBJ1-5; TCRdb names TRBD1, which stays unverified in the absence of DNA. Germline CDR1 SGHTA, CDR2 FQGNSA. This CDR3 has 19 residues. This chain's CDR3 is CASSFVSRKGTGRNQPQHF.

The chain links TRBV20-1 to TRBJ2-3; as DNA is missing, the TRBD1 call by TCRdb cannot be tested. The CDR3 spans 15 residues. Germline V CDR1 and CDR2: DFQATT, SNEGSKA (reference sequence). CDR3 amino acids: CSARVEGWGTDTQYF.

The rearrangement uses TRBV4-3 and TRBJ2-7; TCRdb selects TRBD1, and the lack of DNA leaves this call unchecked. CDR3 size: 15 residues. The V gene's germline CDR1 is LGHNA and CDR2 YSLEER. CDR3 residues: CASSLQTDASYEQYF.

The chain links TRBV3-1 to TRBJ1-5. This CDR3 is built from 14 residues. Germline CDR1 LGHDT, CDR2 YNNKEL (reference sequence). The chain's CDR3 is CASSQGISNQPQHF.

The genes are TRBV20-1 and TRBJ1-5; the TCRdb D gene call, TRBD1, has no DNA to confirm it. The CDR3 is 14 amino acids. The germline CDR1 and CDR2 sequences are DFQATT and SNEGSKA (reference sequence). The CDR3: CSASTGISNQPQHF.

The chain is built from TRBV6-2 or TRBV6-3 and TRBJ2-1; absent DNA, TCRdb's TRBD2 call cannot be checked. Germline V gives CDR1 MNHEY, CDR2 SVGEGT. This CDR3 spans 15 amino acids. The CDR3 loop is CASSKTSGLLNEQFF.

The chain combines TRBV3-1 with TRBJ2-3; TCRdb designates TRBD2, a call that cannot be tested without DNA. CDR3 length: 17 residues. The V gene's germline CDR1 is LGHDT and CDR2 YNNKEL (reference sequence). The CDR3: CASSQLVSGTKPDTQYF.

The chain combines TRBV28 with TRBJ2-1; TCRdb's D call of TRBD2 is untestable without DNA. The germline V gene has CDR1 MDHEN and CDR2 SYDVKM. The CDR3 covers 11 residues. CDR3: CASSGGREQFF.

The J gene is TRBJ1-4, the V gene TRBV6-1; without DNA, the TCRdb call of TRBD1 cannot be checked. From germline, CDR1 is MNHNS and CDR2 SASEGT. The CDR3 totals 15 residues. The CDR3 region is CASNGQRGTNEKLFF.

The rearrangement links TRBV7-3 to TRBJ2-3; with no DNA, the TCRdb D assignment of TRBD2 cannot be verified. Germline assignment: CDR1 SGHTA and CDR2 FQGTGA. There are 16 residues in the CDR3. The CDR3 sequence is CASSLGAGEVTDTQYF.

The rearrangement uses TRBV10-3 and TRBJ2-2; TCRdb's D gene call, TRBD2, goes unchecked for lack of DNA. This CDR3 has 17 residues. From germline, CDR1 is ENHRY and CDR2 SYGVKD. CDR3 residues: CATRTSGRAGVTGELFF.

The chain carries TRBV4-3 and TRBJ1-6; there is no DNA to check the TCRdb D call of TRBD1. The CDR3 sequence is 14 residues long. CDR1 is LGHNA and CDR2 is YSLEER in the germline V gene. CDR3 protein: CASSPKDRGSPLHF.

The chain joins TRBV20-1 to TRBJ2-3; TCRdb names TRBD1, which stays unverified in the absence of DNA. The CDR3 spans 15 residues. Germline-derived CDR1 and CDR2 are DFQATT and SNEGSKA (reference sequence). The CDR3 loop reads CSARVWDGDTDTQYF.

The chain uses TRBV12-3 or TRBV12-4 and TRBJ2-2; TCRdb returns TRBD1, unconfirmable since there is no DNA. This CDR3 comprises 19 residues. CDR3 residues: CASSSPPLGGIGNTGELFF.

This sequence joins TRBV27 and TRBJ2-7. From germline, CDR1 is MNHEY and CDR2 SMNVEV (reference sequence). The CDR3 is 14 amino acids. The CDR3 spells CASSLNTYSYEQYF.